One and the same sample provided the 18 T cell receptor beta chains below, sequenced in a study of blood T cell repertoires in COVID-19. Profiling relied on immunoSEQ multiplex PCR, and the TCRdb table lists in-frame clones only, not all of them. Of hundreds of thousands of clones detected, roughly four fifths appear once; the ten largest clones hold 5%. Sequenced: PBMCs or T cells enriched from blood (not recorded which). The receptors shown here come from a man in his forties who had been exposed to COVID-19.

The rearrangement joins TRBV5-1 to TRBJ2-1; 8 bases line up with TRBD1. The length of the CDR3 is 19 residues. J was trimmed by 8 bases and V by 0 bases; bases with no gene match: 19. Germline V gene lookup returns CDR1 SGHRS and CDR2 YFSETQ. CDR3 sequence (DNA): TGCGCCAGCAGCTTGGGTTTAACCCATGGACAGGGTAATACAGATGAGCAGTTCTTC. Amino acids: CASSLGLTHGQGNTDEQFF.

V gene TRBV7-8 combines with J gene TRBJ2-2; 11 bases align to TRBD2. This CDR3 region has 15 residues. Looked up from germline, CDR1 is SGHVS and CDR2 is FQNEAQ. The V gene end was trimmed by 5 bases and the J gene end by 5 bases; junction bases not matched to a gene: 4. For the CDR3, the DNA is TGTGCCAGCAGCCAGGGACTAGCGGAAACCGGGGAGCTGTTTTTT. Protein: CASSQGLAETGELFF.

The chain is built from TRBV6-5 and TRBJ1-1; 12 positions match TRBD1. This CDR3 has 15 residues. Trimming took 2 bases from V and 7 from J; bases not matched to a gene: 5. Germline V CDR1 and CDR2: MNHEY, SVGAGI. The CDR3 protein is CASSYRDRGRGEAFF. The CDR3 DNA is TGTGCCAGCAGTTACCGGGACAGGGGGCGCGGTGAAGCTTTCTTT.

This chain uses TRBV27 with TRBJ2-3; D is perhaps TRBD2 (5 bases). The germline V and J ends were trimmed by 8 bases and 0 bases, with 12 bases remaining between them. This CDR3 comprises 14 residues. Looked up from germline, CDR1 is MNHEY and CDR2 is SMNVEV (reference sequence). The CDR3 region has the DNA TGTGCCAGCCGGGGATGGTCTAGCACAGATACGCAGTATTTT. Its protein product is CASRGWSSTDTQYF.

The chain couples TRBV6-5 to TRBJ1-3; D is undetermined. The CDR3 is made up of 15 amino acids. V was pared by 4 bases and J by 7 bases, with 17 bases between. Germline CDR1 is MNHEY and CDR2 is SVGAGI. CDR3 DNA: TGTGCCAGCAGTTCCGGCGCTTTGACGGGGAACACCATATATTTT. As protein: CASSSGALTGNTIYF.

This clone appeared a few times. The genes are TRBV3-1 (or the pseudogene TRBV3-2) and TRBJ2-2, with 7 bases identical to TRBD1. The CDR3 covers 15 residues. The J segment lost 6 bases and the V segment lost 4 bases, leaving 8 bases of the junction unmatched. Germline CDR1 LGHDT, CDR2 YNNKEL (reference sequence). The CDR3 nucleotides read TGTGCCAGCAGCCGGGACAGTGGTACCGCCGGGGAGCTGTTTTTT. This sequence encodes CASSRDSGTAGELFF.

The chain combines TRBV30 with TRBJ2-3; possibly TRBD2 for D (6 bases). The CDR3 contains 17 residues. Germline CDR1 GTSNPN, CDR2 SVGIG (reference sequence). V lost 4 bases and J 0 bases, leaving 20 bases between the germline ends. The CDR3 DNA sequence: TGTGCCTGGACCGACGCGGGAACTTTCGCTAGCACAGATACGCAGTATTTT. As protein: CAWTDAGTFASTDTQYF.

In its sample, this clone was seen once. This sequence joins TRBV5-6 and TRBJ2-1; 10 bases fit TRBD2. The CDR3 loop spans 16 amino acids. V lost 1 base, J lost 4 bases, and 5 bases stayed unmatched. In germline, CDR1 is SGHDT, CDR2 YYEEEE. This chain's CDR3 is CASSLLSGRGYNEQFF. CDR3 bases: TGTGCCAGCAGCTTGTTGAGCGGGAGGGGATACAATGAGCAGTTCTTC.

The rearrangement uses TRBV5-1 and TRBJ2-5; a possible D gene is TRBD1 (5 bases). The germline CDR1 and CDR2 sequences are SGHRS and YFSETQ. Trimming took 2 bases from V and 0 from J, leaving 11 bases between them. The CDR3 spans 15 residues. This CDR3 reads CASSFSPGYQETQYF. The CDR3 bases are TGCGCCAGCAGCTTTTCCCCAGGGTACCAAGAGACCCAGTACTTC.

This chain uses TRBV11-3 with TRBJ2-1; 8 bases align to TRBD2. Germline values: CDR1 SGHNT, CDR2 YENEEA. The V segment lost 7 bases and the J segment 4 bases; nucleotides outside the gene matches: 6. The CDR3 contains 14 residues. The chain's CDR3 is CASKLAGGYNEQFF. CDR3 coding DNA: TGTGCCAGCAAGCTAGCGGGCGGATACAATGAGCAGTTCTTC.

This clone was seen only a few times. The chain is built from TRBV9 and TRBJ1-6; TRBD1 matches 8 bases. V lost 1 base and J lost 10; bases outside the gene matches: 7. Germline CDR1 is SGDLS and CDR2 is YYNGEE. CDR3 length: 15 residues. CDR3 in DNA: TGTGCCAGCAGCGTAACCCCGGACAGGGACTCACCCCTCCACTTT. Its protein product is CASSVTPDRDSPLHF.

V and J are TRBV3-1 (or the pseudogene TRBV3-2) and TRBJ2-2; D gene uncertain. The germline V and J ends were trimmed by 3 bases and 5 bases, with 16 bases remaining between them. The CDR3 consists of 16 residues. Germline CDR1 reads LGHDT; CDR2 reads YNNKEL (reference sequence). This chain's CDR3 is CASSHLLSDLTGELFF. CDR3 coding DNA: TGTGCCAGCAGCCACCTACTAAGCGACTTGACCGGGGAGCTGTTTTTT.

J is TRBJ2-1 and V is TRBV24-1, with D perhaps TRBD1 (5 bases). This CDR3 is built from 13 residues. CDR1 KGHDR and CDR2 SFDVKD come from the germline V gene. Trimming shortened V by 4 bases and J by 8 bases, and 11 bases separated the two germline ends. CDR3 sequence: CATSERGLDEQFF. In DNA, the CDR3 is TGTGCCACCAGTGAAAGGGGTCTAGATGAGCAGTTCTTC.

The chain employs TRBV11-2 and TRBJ1-2; possibly TRBD1 for D (6 bases). The V and J ends lost 7 bases and 4 bases respectively, with 22 bases between them. Germline-derived CDR1 and CDR2 are SGHAT and FQNNGV. This CDR3 spans 16 amino acids. CDR3 bases: TGTGCCAGCACCCAGAATCGTCGGGGGGCTGGCTATGGCTACACCTTC. This gives the protein CASTQNRRGAGYGYTF.

The V gene is TRBV10-3, the J gene TRBJ2-5; 11 bases fit TRBD1. Germline V gene data show CDR1 as ENHRY and CDR2 as SYGVKD. V lost 4 bases and J lost 1; bases outside the gene matches: 2. The CDR3 is 15 amino acids. The CDR3 is CAISVDRGRQETQYF. CDR3 DNA sequence: TGTGCCATCAGTGTGGACAGGGGGCGCCAAGAGACCCAGTACTTC.

The chain combines TRBV7-2 with TRBJ2-3; a possible D gene is TRBD1 (6 bases). Trimming removed 2 bases from V and 2 bases from J, with 11 bases in between. Germline lookup yields CDR1 SGHTA and CDR2 FQGNSA. The CDR3 consists of 15 residues. The CDR3 protein is CASSLSGQTTDTQYF. The CDR3 DNA is TGTGCCAGCAGCTTATCAGGACAGACCACAGATACGCAGTATTTT.

The chain employs TRBV18 and TRBJ2-3, with D uncertain. The germline V and J ends were trimmed by 6 bases and 2 bases, with 12 bases remaining between them. The CDR3 spans 14 residues. Per the germline V gene, CDR1 is KGHSH and CDR2 is LQKENI. The CDR3 is CASSPPYPTDTQYF. The DNA of the CDR3 is TGTGCCAGCTCCCCGCCCTACCCCACAGATACGCAGTATTTT.

There are many counts of this clone. The chain links TRBV10-3 to TRBJ2-2; 10 bases are shared with TRBD2. With 10 bases clipped from V and 6 bases from J, the junction kept 8 bases outside the gene matches. From germline, CDR1 is ENHRY and CDR2 SYGVKD. The CDR3 has 14 residues. CDR3 amino acids: CATGLAGAAGELFF. The CDR3, as DNA: TGTGCCACGGGGCTAGCGGGAGCGGCCGGGGAGCTGTTTTTT.